This TCR beta chain was identified during a study of T cell repertoires in cytomegalovirus infection. Points on this clonotype: Antigen: not known.

The CDR3 is 13 residues long. With 3 bases removed from V and 3 bases from J, the gap between germline ends came to 12 bases. CDR1 is DFQATT, CDR2 SNEGSKA, per germline (reference sequence). Notes on the study in general: CMV-specific HLA-C-restricted TCR beta clonotypes dominated the ex vivo response.

TCRdb processed the reads anew with MiXCR; each CDR3 protein has one entry. The sample has around 440,000 distinct CDR3 sequences, approximately 10% seen once; the top ten hold 9.5% to 13%. The TCR was taken from a human donor in good health (CMV status not recorded). Some clones in this sample may be carry-over from other donors' samples. This rearrangement joins TRBV20-1 to TRBJ2-7; possible D gene TRBD1, 5 bases. Sequenced: PBMCs. The CDR3 DNA reads TGCAGTGCTAGTCCCAGGGCCCTCTACGAGCAGTACTTC. It encodes CSASPRALYEQYF.